One sample yielded the 32 T cell receptor beta chains listed below, sequenced in a study of metastatic and nonmetastatic thyroid tumors. Prior to thyroid surgery, none of the patients had received any treatment. MiXCR reprocessed the PCR reads for TCRdb. Among about 31,000 clones listed, about 18% were seen once. The source material was blood. These receptor sequences come from a female donor with papillary thyroid cancer or a benign thyroid nodule (not recorded which). Some clones in this sample may be carry-over from other donors' samples.

This clone was counted ten times or more. The chain employs TRBV7-3 and TRBJ2-5, with D possibly called TRBD1 or TRBD2 (5 bases each). V was clipped by 5 bases and J by 5 bases, with 12 bases between them. CDR1 is SGHTA and CDR2 is FQGTGA in the germline V gene. There are 13 residues in the CDR3. The CDR3 sequence: CASSPGAGETQYF. CDR3 DNA sequence: TGTGCCAGCAGCCCCGGGGCTGGGGAGACCCAGTACTTC. The full variable domain, completed using reference TRBV7-3 and TRBJ2-5, is GAGVSQTPSNKVTEKGKYVELRCDPISGHTALYWYRQSLGQGPEFLIYFQGTGAADDSGLPNDRFFAVRPEGSVSTLKIQRTERGDSAVYLCASSPGAGETQYFGPGTRLLVL.

The sample holds many counts of this clone. The chain combines TRBV7-6 with TRBJ2-7; 10 bases align to TRBD1. The CDR3 has 15 amino acids. V lost 0 bases to trimming and J lost 6 bases; unmatched junction nucleotides: 5. The germline V gene encodes CDR1 SGHVS and CDR2 FNYEAQ. The CDR3 DNA reads TGTGCCAGCAGCTTAGCGGGACAGGGGAACGCCGAGCAGTACTTC. It yields the protein CASSLAGQGNAEQYF. The complete variable domain, with remaining parts taken from reference TRBV7-6 and TRBJ2-7, reads GAGVSQSPRYKVTKRGQDVALRCDPISGHVSLYWYRQALGQGPEFLTYFNYEAQQDKSGLPNDRFSAERPEGSISTLTIQRTEQRDSAMYRCASSLAGQGNAEQYFGPGTRLTVT.

The table lists this clone with many counts. The chain employs TRBV3-1 and TRBJ1-6, with 7 bases that match TRBD1. Germline assignment: CDR1 LGHDT and CDR2 YNNKEL (reference sequence). The CDR3 loop spans 12 amino acids. Trimming removed 5 bases from V and 15 bases from J; junction bases left unmatched: 7. This chain's CDR3 is CASSTQGGSLHF. The CDR3 DNA sequence: TGTGCCAGCAGCACCCAGGGGGGCAGCCTCCACTTT.

This sequence joins TRBV5-1 and TRBJ2-7; 7 bases line up with TRBD1. Trimming at V came to 4 bases and at J to 2 bases, leaving 9 bases not matched to a gene. Per germline, CDR1 SGHRS and CDR2 YFSETQ. This CDR3 comprises 15 residues. This chain's CDR3 is CASSPIQGSAYEQYF. DNA for the CDR3: TGCGCCAGCAGCCCGATACAGGGGAGCGCCTACGAGCAGTACTTC.

This clone was seen repeatedly, ten times or more. The chain recombines TRBV27 with TRBJ2-7; D unresolved. The CDR3 is 15 amino acids. V lost 0 bases and J 4 bases, leaving 13 bases between the germline ends. CDR1 is MNHEY, CDR2 SMNVEV, per germline (reference sequence). In nucleotides, the CDR3 is TGTGCCAGCAGTTTATCGTACCAGGTCATTTACGAGCAGTACTTC. This codes for CASSLSYQVIYEQYF.

In this sample, this clone turned up many times. The same CDR3 is also encoded by other DNA sequences in this sample. The chain recombines TRBV20-1 with TRBJ2-7; D possibly corresponds to TRBD2 (6 bases). The germline CDR1 and CDR2 sequences are DFQATT and SNEGSKA (reference sequence). This CDR3 contains 11 residues. Trimming took 5 bases from V and 3 from J, leaving 8 bases between them. CDR3 sequence reads: CSARLDYEQYF. For the CDR3, the DNA is TGCAGTGCTCGACTAGACTACGAGCAGTACTTC.

Sample share makes this clone medium-sized. V usage is TRBV6-4 and J usage is TRBJ2-2, with D possibly matching TRBD2 (6 bases). V was trimmed by 5 bases and J by 5 bases, leaving 15 bases between them. CDR3 length: 15 amino acids. The V gene's germline CDR1 is MRHNA and CDR2 SNTAGT. CDR3 residues: CASSTSVAATGELFF. The CDR3 nucleotides read TGTGCCAGCAGTACCAGCGTAGCGGCGACCGGGGAGCTGTTTTTT.

This clone was counted at least ten times. The chain carries TRBV28 and TRBJ1-1; maybe TRBD1 (6 bases). Per the germline V gene, CDR1 is MDHEN and CDR2 is SYDVKM. The CDR3 consists of 13 residues. V gave up 6 bases and J gave up 10 bases, with 18 bases separating them. The CDR3 region is CASSQGYRPSAFF. The CDR3, as DNA: TGTGCCAGCAGCCAGGGGTATCGACCCTCAGCTTTCTTT.

A remark on this clone: Since a much larger clone is just one base distant, this may be a read error. For the CDR3, the DNA is TGTGCCAGCAGCCCTGGACTGGGGAACACCGGGGAGCTGTTTTTT. Translating it yields CASSPGLGNTGELFF. This chain links TRBV5-4 with TRBJ2-2; D possibly corresponds to TRBD2 (5 bases). From germline, CDR1 is SGHNT and CDR2 YYREEE (reference sequence). Trimming pared 4 bases from V and 1 base from J, leaving 11 bases between. The CDR3 spans 15 residues.

Many counts were recorded for this clone. The rearrangement joins TRBV9 to TRBJ2-2, with 7 bases lining up with TRBD2. This CDR3 region has 17 residues. The germline V gene has CDR1 SGDLS and CDR2 YYNGEE. V trimming: 0 bases; J trimming: 1 base; junction bases outside the gene matches: 6. In nucleotides, the CDR3 is TGTGCCAGCAGCGTAGAACGAGGGAGGGAGAACACCGGGGAGCTGTTTTTT. It specifies CASSVERGRENTGELFF.

The CDR3: CASSLDDLLYEQYF. For the CDR3, the DNA is TGTGCCAGCAGCCTAGACGACCTCCTCTACGAGCAGTACTTC. This chain connects TRBV7-8 to TRBJ2-7, with D unclear. V gave up 5 bases and J gave up 3 bases, with 14 bases separating them. The germline CDR1 and CDR2 sequences are SGHVS and FQNEAQ. The length of the CDR3 is 14 residues.

The table lists this clone with many counts. The J gene is TRBJ1-5, the V gene TRBV7-2; D perhaps matches TRBD1 (5 bases). CDR1 is SGHTA, CDR2 FQGNSA, per germline. Trimming removed 2 bases at V and 4 bases at J, with 15 bases between. This CDR3 has 16 amino acids. This CDR3 reads CASSLSGGAINQPQHF. DNA for the CDR3: TGTGCCAGCAGCTTATCGGGGGGAGCCATTAATCAGCCCCAGCATTTT.

The V call is TRBV20-1, the J call TRBJ2-3; 9 bases are shared with TRBD2. From germline, CDR1 is DFQATT and CDR2 SNEGSKA (reference sequence). V shed 6 bases, J shed 1 base, and the junction held 2 bases outside the gene matches. This CDR3 is 13 amino acids long. The CDR3 is CSARTSGTDTQYF. The CDR3 region has the DNA TGCAGTGCAAGGACTAGCGGCACAGATACGCAGTATTTT.

This clone was found many times. The V call is TRBV11-3, the J call TRBJ1-1; D unclear. V was shortened by 0 bases and J by 2 bases, with 7 bases between the two germline ends. CDR1 is SGHNT and CDR2 is YENEEA in the germline V gene. This CDR3 contains 14 residues. The DNA of the CDR3 is TGTGCCAGCAGCTTAGATAGGGTAAACACTGAAGCTTTCTTT. Translation gives CASSLDRVNTEAFF.

Comments on this clone: One end of the junction does not line up with germline, which may come from a read error. The chain is built from TRBV5-1 and TRBJ1-3; D unresolved. Germline-derived CDR1 and CDR2 are SGHRS and YFSETQ. CDR3 size: 15 residues. This chain's CDR3 is CAGSESVGSGDTIYF. The CDR3 DNA is TGCGCCGGCAGCGAGTCCGTGGGCTCTGGAGACACCATATATTTT.

This clone has a count of ten or more. The rearrangement joins TRBV20-1 to TRBJ1-6; a possible D gene is TRBD1 (6 bases). The length of the CDR3 is 15 residues. V shed 5 bases and J shed 2 bases, with 13 bases lying between them. Per germline, CDR1 DFQATT and CDR2 SNEGSKA (reference sequence). DNA for the CDR3: TGCAGTGCTCCTGGGGCAGGGGCCTATAATTCACCCCTCCACTTT. Its protein is CSAPGAGAYNSPLHF.

The chain has TRBV6-1 and TRBJ2-7; D uncertain. V dropped 2 bases and J dropped 3 bases, with 11 bases sitting between them. Germline V gives CDR1 MNHNS, CDR2 SASEGT. The CDR3 spans 14 residues. In nucleotides, the CDR3 is TGTGCCAGCAGTGAACTTCTTAGTCACTACGAGCAGTACTTC. It codes for CASSELLSHYEQYF.

Notes on this clone: The conserved final phenylalanine or tryptophan is absent from the CDR3, which likely points to a read error. The rearrangement uses TRBV5-1 and TRBJ1-2; no definite D call. Trimming pared 0 bases from V and 2 bases from J, leaving 14 bases between. The CDR3 consists of 16 residues. Per the germline V gene, CDR1 is SGHRS and CDR2 is YFSETQ. In DNA, the CDR3 is TGCGCCAGCAGCTTGGGGCCAGGTATCAAGAACTATGGCTACACCTCC. Translated: CASSLGPGIKNYGYTS.

This clone was counted ten times or more. This chain connects TRBV7-8 to TRBJ1-6; D gene uncertain. This CDR3 is built from 18 residues. With 2 bases removed from V and 6 bases from J, the gap between germline ends came to 20 bases. The germline V gene encodes CDR1 SGHVS and CDR2 FQNEAQ. CDR3: CASSLRLRHSSTNSPLHF. CDR3 nucleotide sequence: TGTGCCAGCAGCTTACGGTTACGCCACAGCTCCACTAATTCACCCCTCCACTTT.

The rearrangement links TRBV7-2 to TRBJ2-7; D is unresolved. The CDR3 has 14 residues. Trimming removed 5 bases at V and 5 bases at J, with 16 bases between. Per the germline V gene, CDR1 is SGHTA and CDR2 is FQGNSA. The CDR3 reads CASSPVGYRDEQYF. The CDR3 nucleotides are TGTGCCAGCAGCCCAGTCGGTTATAGGGACGAGCAGTACTTC.

The chain employs TRBV20-1 and TRBJ2-1; TRBD2 agrees at 12 bases. The germline CDR1 and CDR2 sequences are DFQATT and SNEGSKA (reference sequence). CDR3 length: 16 amino acids. V gave up 6 bases and J gave up 5 bases; unmatched junction bases: 11. CDR3: CSAFLAGGPRDNEQFF. The CDR3 DNA sequence: TGCAGTGCCTTCCTAGCGGGAGGGCCCAGGGACAATGAGCAGTTCTTC.

This clone was observed many times. V is TRBV30 and J is TRBJ1-1, with D perhaps matching TRBD1 (6 bases). The CDR3 totals 15 residues. Germline V CDR1 and CDR2: GTSNPN, SVGIG (reference sequence). V gave up 3 bases and J gave up 1 base, with 15 bases separating them. CDR3 loop: CAWRAPWTENTEAFF. CDR3 in DNA: TGTGCCTGGAGGGCCCCCTGGACAGAGAACACTGAAGCTTTCTTT.

This clone appeared many times. The V and J genes are TRBV28 and TRBJ2-5, with 8 bases fitting TRBD1. There are 16 residues in the CDR3. Germline V lookup: CDR1 MDHEN, CDR2 SYDVKM. Losses at the gene ends were 3 bases for V and 5 bases for J; bases not matched to a gene: 11. This CDR3 is CASSFRGQGMRETQYF. Here the CDR3 DNA reads TGTGCCAGCAGTTTCCGTGGACAGGGTATGAGGGAGACCCAGTACTTC.

As regards this clone: It may be a read error: a sequence one base away is much more abundant. The chain is built from TRBV29-1 and TRBJ2-7; TRBD1 aligns across 9 bases. The germline gives CDR1 SQVTM, CDR2 ANQGSEA. CDR3 size: 16 residues. The CDR3 DNA reads TGCAGCGCCAAGGGTAGCGGACAGGGGTTCTCCTACGAGCAGTGCTTC. Translated: CSAKGSGQGFSYEQCF.

This clone showed up many times. The chain recombines TRBV2 with TRBJ2-5; 7 positions match TRBD2. Germline V lookup: CDR1 SNHLY, CDR2 FYNNEI. The CDR3 length is 14 residues. Trimming at V came to 7 bases and at J to 2 bases, leaving 7 bases not matched to a gene. The CDR3 coding sequence is TGTGCCAGCAACGGGGAGGGTTTACAAGAGACCCAGTACTTC. Amino acid sequence: CASNGEGLQETQYF.

Many counts were recorded for this clone. V usage is TRBV7-3 and J usage is TRBJ1-1; 8 bases are a match to TRBD1. Trimming cost V 0 bases and J 6 bases; bases outside gene matches: 3. The CDR3 extends over 14 amino acids. CDR1 is SGHTA and CDR2 is FQGTGA in the germline V gene. The CDR3: CASSLTGTGAEAFF. DNA of the CDR3: TGTGCCAGCAGCTTAACGGGGACAGGCGCTGAAGCTTTCTTT. Together with reference TRBV7-3 and TRBJ1-1, the CDR3 gives the full variable domain: GAGVSQTPSNKVTEKGKYVELRCDPISGHTALYWYRQSLGQGPEFLIYFQGTGAADDSGLPNDRFFAVRPEGSVSTLKIQRTERGDSAVYLCASSLTGTGAEAFFGQGTRLTVV.

There are many counts of this clone. V usage is TRBV4-2 and J usage is TRBJ2-2; TRBD2 is a possible D gene (6 bases). The CDR3 length is 14 residues. Germline V gives CDR1 LGHNA, CDR2 YNFKEQ. Trimming removed 4 bases from V and 6 bases from J, with 12 bases in between. CDR3 coding DNA: TGTGCCAGCAGCCCCACCTGGGGGGCCGGGGAGCTGTTTTTT. As protein: CASSPTWGAGELFF.

In this sample, this clone turned up many times. The chain carries TRBV6-1 and TRBJ1-3; D gene ambiguous. The CDR3 spans 12 residues. Germline assignment: CDR1 MNHNS and CDR2 SASEGT. V lost 0 bases and J lost 4, with 1 base in between. Here the CDR3 reads CASSEAGNTIYF. As DNA, the CDR3 is TGTGCCAGCAGTGAAGCAGGAAACACCATATATTTT.

This clone was observed at least ten times. This chain uses TRBV7-3 with TRBJ2-1, with D perhaps TRBD1 (6 bases). The length of the CDR3 is 16 residues. Trimming removed 2 bases at V and 0 bases at J, with 11 bases between. CDR1 and CDR2 from the germline V gene are SGHTA and FQGTGA. In DNA form, the CDR3 reads TGTGCCAGCAGCTTATTTGACAGGAGCTCCTACAATGAGCAGTTCTTC. Translating it yields CASSLFDRSSYNEQFF.

This clone appeared a single time. The chain is built from TRBV18 and TRBJ1-2; 7 nucleotides align to TRBD1. V gave up 6 bases and J gave up 4 bases; unmatched junction bases: 5. The CDR3 loop spans 13 amino acids. The germline CDR1 and CDR2 sequences are KGHSH and LQKENI. The CDR3 nucleotides read TGTGCCAGCTCCGCGACAGGGATCTATGGCTACACCTTC. It specifies CASSATGIYGYTF.

This clone was seen a few times. The chain links TRBV6-1 to TRBJ2-7; D is possibly TRBD1 (6 bases). This CDR3 spans 13 amino acids. Germline lookup yields CDR1 MNHNS and CDR2 SASEGT. V lost 3 bases to trimming and J lost 4 bases, with 10 bases between them. The CDR3 reads CASSDRTGYEQYF. The DNA of the CDR3 is TGTGCCAGCAGTGACAGAACAGGGTACGAGCAGTACTTC.

This clone showed up just a few times. The rearrangement joins TRBV6-1 to TRBJ2-1, with a weak D call TRBD1 (5 bases). Trimming shortened V by 1 base and J by 5 bases, and 6 bases separated the two germline ends. The CDR3 covers 13 residues. Germline-derived CDR1 and CDR2 are MNHNS and SASEGT. This chain's CDR3 is CASSEGTHNEQFF. The CDR3 DNA is TGTGCCAGCAGTGAAGGGACACACAATGAGCAGTTCTTC.